The rows below give T cell receptor beta chains drawn from one sample of a study of Graves' ophthalmopathy and Graves' hyperthyroidism. One entry per CDR3 protein, called by TCRdb with MiXCR from the multiplex PCR reads. The profile covers approximately 500,000 distinct CDR3 sequences, with around 15% appearing a single time and approximately 9.8% taken by the ten largest. What was sequenced was blood. The receptor source for this set is a young woman with Graves' ophthalmopathy. Each CDR3 is given with its conserved first and last residue. D genes are given only for firm matches. Each size is how often the clone was seen (once, few, many) or a class if it is expanded.

v_gene: TRBV28
j_gene: TRBJ1-2
d_gene: NA
abundance: many
CDR3aa: CAVEGYTF
CDR3nt: TGTGCTGTAGAGGGCTACACCTTC

v_gene: TRBV6-2/TRBV6-3
j_gene: TRBJ2-6
d_gene: NA
abundance: many
CDR3aa: CASSAGVSGANVLTF
CDR3nt: TGTGCCAGCAGTGCAGGGGTCTCTGGGGCCAACGTCCTGACTTTC

v_gene: TRBV3-1
j_gene: TRBJ2-5
d_gene: TRBD2
abundance: many
CDR3aa: CASSQPGGHETQYF
CDR3nt: TGTGCCAGCAGCCAACCGGGGGGGCATGAGACCCAGTACTTC

v_gene: TRBV6-2/TRBV6-3
j_gene: TRBJ2-4
d_gene: NA
abundance: few
CDR3aa: CASSYSHRAKTKNIQYF
CDR3nt: TGTGCCAGCAGTTACTCCCACAGGGCAAAAACCAAAAACATTCAGTACTTC

v_gene: TRBV6-1
j_gene: TRBJ1-2
d_gene: TRBD1
abundance: many
CDR3aa: CASRLGQGNYGYTF
CDR3nt: TGTGCCAGCAGACTAGGACAGGGGAACTATGGCTACACCTTC

v_gene: TRBV10-3
j_gene: TRBJ2-5
d_gene: TRBD2
abundance: many
CDR3aa: CAISESPGTRETQYF
CDR3nt: TGTGCCATCAGTGAGTCTCCTGGGACTAGAGAGACCCAGTACTTC

v_gene: TRBV5-1
j_gene: TRBJ2-7
d_gene: NA
abundance: many
CDR3aa: CASRKDPSTLGYEQYF
CDR3nt: TGCGCCAGCAGGAAAGATCCCAGTACCCTCGGCTACGAGCAGTACTTC

v_gene: TRBV12-3/TRBV12-4
j_gene: TRBJ1-5
d_gene: NA
abundance: many
CDR3aa: CASSLAPGNSNQPQHF
CDR3nt: TGTGCCAGCAGTTTAGCGCCAGGGAATAGCAATCAGCCCCAGCATTTT

v_gene: TRBV20-1
j_gene: TRBJ1-5
d_gene: NA
abundance: many
CDR3aa: CSARGQINQPQHF
CDR3nt: TGCAGTGCTAGAGGACAGATCAATCAGCCCCAGCATTTT

v_gene: TRBV19
j_gene: TRBJ2-5
d_gene: TRBD1
abundance: few
CDR3aa: CASSMDRGQETQYF
CDR3nt: TGTGCCAGTAGTATGGACAGGGGGCAAGAGACCCAGTACTTC

v_gene: TRBV28
j_gene: TRBJ1-1
d_gene: NA
abundance: many
CDR3aa: CASSIGTTNTEAFF
CDR3nt: TGTGCCAGCAGTATCGGGACAACGAACACTGAAGCTTTCTTT

v_gene: TRBV19
j_gene: TRBJ1-1
d_gene: NA
abundance: many
CDR3aa: CASSIGVSSEAFF
CDR3nt: TGTGCCAGTAGTATAGGTGTGTCGTCTGAAGCTTTCTTT

v_gene: TRBV12-3/TRBV12-4
j_gene: TRBJ2-4
d_gene: NA
abundance: many
CDR3aa: CASSGTSRLAKNIQYF
CDR3nt: TGTGCCAGCAGTGGGACATCTAGATTAGCCAAAAACATTCAGTACTTC

v_gene: TRBV7-2
j_gene: TRBJ2-7
d_gene: NA
abundance: many
CDR3aa: CASSLRHSYEQYF
CDR3nt: TGTGCCAGCAGCCTTCGACACTCCTACGAGCAGTACTTC

v_gene: TRBV9
j_gene: TRBJ2-7
d_gene: TRBD1
abundance: many
CDR3aa: CASSVARQGSYEQYF
CDR3nt: TGTGCCAGCAGCGTAGCAAGACAGGGTTCCTACGAGCAGTACTTC

v_gene: TRBV6-5
j_gene: TRBJ2-2
d_gene: NA
abundance: many
CDR3aa: CASSYWAGDDGELFF
CDR3nt: TGTGCCAGCAGTTACTGGGCAGGGGACGACGGGGAGCTGTTTTTT

v_gene: TRBV25-1
j_gene: TRBJ2-5
d_gene: NA
abundance: few
CDR3aa: CASSESPPPSAEETQYF
CDR3nt: TGTGCCAGCAGTGAATCCCCCCCGCCGAGCGCCGAAGAGACCCAGTACTTC

v_gene: TRBV11-2
j_gene: TRBJ1-6
d_gene: NA
abundance: many
CDR3aa: CASSLSGFWDSPLHF
CDR3nt: TGTGCCAGCAGCTTATCAGGGTTTTGGGATTCACCCCTCCACTTT

v_gene: TRBV27
j_gene: TRBJ1-1
d_gene: NA
abundance: many
CDR3aa: CASSFTPNTEAFF
CDR3nt: TGTGCCAGCAGTTTCACACCGAACACTGAAGCTTTCTTT